The rows below give T cell receptor beta chains drawn from one sample of a study of long-term antiretroviral therapy in people with HIV. The method was immunoSEQ multiplex PCR; TCRdb's version includes in-frame clones alone and lacks a portion of them. The data show over 20,000 clones, with 84% seen just once and about 18% held by the top ten. Sequencing used unsorted PBMCs, obtained 0.1 years before starting antiretroviral therapy. These TCRs come from a man aged 18 to 30 with HIV. Both conserved end residues are part of each CDR3. The order of the fields is D gene, V gene, J gene, clone size, CDR3 DNA, CDR3 protein. The D gene is left open where the match is weak. A row's size may be missing; if present it is once, few, many or a size class.

TRBD1	TRBV7-3	TRBJ2-3	NA	TGTGCCAGCAGCCCCGGCCCCGAGGGGGCATTAGATACGCAGTATTTT	CASSPGPEGALDTQYF
NA	TRBV4-1	TRBJ2-7	once	TGCGCCAGCAGCCACCCGGGAGAGACCTACGGGGCCTACGAGCAGTACTTC	CASSHPGETYGAYEQYF
NA	TRBV9	TRBJ1-5	few	TGTGCCAGCAGCGTAGAAGGGGCAGGTCAGCCCCAGCATTTT	CASSVEGAGQPQHF
NA	TRBV6-5	TRBJ2-2	NA	TGTGCCAGCAGTTCAGACCCGACAGGAGTCACCGGGGAGCTGTTTTTT	CASSSDPTGVTGELFF
NA	TRBV7-9	TRBJ1-1	NA	TGTGCCAGCAGTTGGACAGCGAACACTGAAGCTTTCTTT	CASSWTANTEAFF
NA	TRBV4-1	TRBJ2-2	NA	TGCGCCAGCAGCCAAGAGGGACTGAACACCGGGGAGCTGTTTTTT	CASSQEGLNTGELFF
NA	TRBV30	TRBJ2-7	few	TGTGCCTGGATCCGGCAGGGGACCTACGAGCAGTACTTC	CAWIRQGTYEQYF
NA	TRBV7-8	TRBJ2-2	NA	TGTGCCAGCAGCTTAGAGGGGGGCAGGGGTACCGGGGAGCTGTTTTTT	CASSLEGGRGTGELFF
NA	TRBV6-1	TRBJ2-5	NA	TGTGCCAGCAGTGGCCCACTACAAGAGACCCAGTACTTC	CASSGPLQETQYF
NA	TRBV7-2	TRBJ2-3	NA	TGTGCCAGCGGGCTTTCGGGGCTCACAGATACGCAGTATTTT	CASGLSGLTDTQYF
NA	TRBV21-1	TRBJ2-7	once	TGTGCCAGCAGAGATGGTAAAAAGTCCTACGAGCAGTACTTC	CASRDGKKSYEQYF
TRBD2	TRBV30	TRBJ2-1	NA	TGTGCCTGGAGTGGGACCGGGACTAGCTTTTTCGCCAATGAGCAGTTCTTC	CAWSGTGTSFFANEQFF
NA	TRBV7-8	TRBJ2-7	NA	TGTGCCAGCAGCTCAGTCCAACAGGGCTACGAGCAGTACTTC	CASSSVQQGYEQYF
NA	TRBV19	TRBJ1-2	NA	TGTGCCAGTAGTACCTTGGCCCCTTACTATGGCTACACCTTC	CASSTLAPYYGYTF
TRBD1	TRBV19	TRBJ2-1	NA	TGTGCCACAGCAACAGGGGCCCCCTACAATGAGCAGTTCTTC	CATATGAPYNEQFF
TRBD2	TRBV5-1	TRBJ2-1	NA	TGCGCCAGCAATCGGGGACTAGCGGGGCTGAGCTCCTACAATGAGCAGTTCTTC	CASNRGLAGLSSYNEQFF
NA	TRBV5-5	TRBJ2-7	NA	TGTGCCAGCAGCGTCAGCGACTACGAGCAGTACTTC	CASSVSDYEQYF
TRBD1	TRBV13	TRBJ2-5	NA	TGTGCCAGCAGCTCTCCCACGACAGGGGCGTCTGTAGAGACCCAGTACTTC	CASSSPTTGASVETQYF
TRBD1	TRBV6-1	TRBJ1-2	NA	TGTGCCAGCAGACTACAGGGGGCAGACTATGGCTACACCTTC	CASRLQGADYGYTF
NA	TRBV19	TRBJ2-7	NA	TGTGCCAGTAGTATAGCCCTGGCGGGTCCCTACGAGCAGTACTTC	CASSIALAGPYEQYF
NA	TRBV7-8	TRBJ1-1	NA	TGTGCCAGCAGCCCGGGGACCCTGAACACTGAAGCTTTCTTT	CASSPGTLNTEAFF
NA	TRBV5-6	TRBJ2-1	NA	TGTGCCAGCAGCTTGTTAGCATCTGAGCAGTTCTTC	CASSLLASEQFF
NA	TRBV15	TRBJ1-2	NA	TGTGCCACCAGCACCTCGCTTTCTGACTATGGCTACACCTTC	CATSTSLSDYGYTF
NA	TRBV18	TRBJ1-4	NA	TGTGCCAGCTCACCACGCGATACAAATGAAAAACTGTTTTTT	CASSPRDTNEKLFF
NA	TRBV21-1	TRBJ2-5	NA	TGTGCCAGCAGCAGTCGTACTAGCGGGAGGTCACAAGAGACCCAGTACTTC	CASSSRTSGRSQETQYF
TRBD1	TRBV12-5	TRBJ1-1	NA	TGTGCTAGTGGTTCGGACAGGCTCGAAGCTTTCTTT	CASGSDRLEAFF
NA	TRBV27	TRBJ2-5	NA	TGTGCCAGCAGTTTAGTCAGCAGGGGAGAGACCCAGTACTTC	CASSLVSRGETQYF
NA	TRBV18	TRBJ1-2	NA	TGTGCCAGCTCAGTCGGTGCAAACGGCTACACCTTC	CASSVGANGYTF
NA	TRBV6-1	TRBJ2-7	NA	TGTGCCAGCAGAGACAGCTACGAGCAGTACTTC	CASRDSYEQYF
NA	TRBV5-1	TRBJ2-7	NA	TGCGCCAGCAGCTTGGGGGGAGGTTACGAGCAGTACTTC	CASSLGGGYEQYF
NA	TRBV18	TRBJ2-1	once	TGTGCCAGCTCACCATCAACTCGGACTGAGCAGTTCTTC	CASSPSTRTEQFF
TRBD1	TRBV29-1	TRBJ1-2	NA	TGCAGCGTGGGGACAGGGAGTACCTATGGCTACACCTTC	CSVGTGSTYGYTF
NA	TRBV7-8	TRBJ2-1	NA	TGTGCCAGCAGCTTAGAGTTTGAACTCCGCTCCTACAATGAGCAGTTCTTC	CASSLEFELRSYNEQFF
TRBD1	TRBV5-4	TRBJ1-2	NA	TGTGCCAGCAGCGGGACAGTTTTTGAAGGCTACACCTTC	CASSGTVFEGYTF
TRBD2	TRBV5-4	TRBJ2-3	NA	TGTGCCAGCAGCTCTTGGACTAGCGGGAGCACAGATACGCAGTATTTT	CASSSWTSGSTDTQYF
NA	TRBV30	TRBJ1-6	NA	TGTGCCTGGAGTGTCGGTAGCTCCTATAATTCACCCCTCCACTTT	CAWSVGSSYNSPLHF
NA	TRBV28	TRBJ1-1	NA	TGTGCCAGCAGCTTCGGGGGGGCAGGTTCTTTCTTT	CASSFGGAGSFF
NA	TRBV9	TRBJ1-2	NA	TGTGCCAGCAGCGGTAGTCTGTATGGCTACACCTTC	CASSGSLYGYTF